This is a list of T cell receptor beta chains from one sample in a study of OX40 agonist ivuxolimab in advanced cancers. Method: immunoSEQ multiplex PCR; TCRdb's copy keeps in-frame clones and lacks some. The sample yields just under 75,000 clones, more than 85% seen once. Sequencing used CD4+ or CD8+ T cells sorted from blood, obtained in a trial of the OX40 agonist ivuxolimab. These receptors all stem from an adult with an advanced solid tumor such as melanoma, head and neck, liver or kidney cancer. Each CDR3 is given with its conserved first and last residue. The D gene is left open where the match is weak. Some rows mark clone size as missing; the rest say once, few, many or name a class of expanded clone.

CDR3 length	J gene	D gene	V gene	clone size	CDR3 protein	CDR3 DNA
15	TRBJ2-1	-	TRBV11-3	-	CASSWTDLNYNEQFF	TGTGCCAGCAGCTGGACAGACCTCAACTACAATGAGCAGTTCTTC
15	TRBJ1-1	TRBD1	TRBV7-9	once	CASSFQGQANTEAFF	TGTGCCAGCAGCTTCCAGGGACAGGCGAACACTGAAGCTTTCTTT
13	TRBJ2-5	-	TRBV5-8	few	CASSLRSDKTQYF	TGTGCCAGCAGCTTGAGGTCAGACAAGACCCAGTACTTC
18	TRBJ2-5	TRBD2	TRBV5-1	-	CASSLKYLGLASRETQYF	TGCGCCAGCAGCCTGAAATATCTCGGACTAGCGTCTCGAGAGACCCAGTACTTC
16	TRBJ1-4	-	TRBV18	-	CASSPLGTGTNEKLFF	TGTGCCAGCTCACCCCTAGGAACTGGGACTAATGAAAAACTGTTTTTT
12	TRBJ2-1	-	TRBV6-6	-	CASRKLANEQFF	TGTGCCAGCAGAAAACTAGCAAATGAGCAGTTCTTC
15	TRBJ2-2	-	TRBV2	-	CASSELRLYTGELFF	TGTGCCAGCAGTGAATTGCGGCTTTACACCGGGGAGCTGTTTTTT
14	TRBJ1-2	TRBD1	TRBV5-1	-	CASSRTGATYGYTF	TGCGCCAGCAGTCGGACAGGGGCCACCTATGGCTACACCTTC
16	TRBJ1-1	TRBD1	TRBV7-6	-	CASSSGQGALRTEAFF	TGTGCCAGCAGCTCGGGACAGGGGGCTTTGCGCACTGAAGCTTTCTTT
17	TRBJ2-1	TRBD2	TRBV18	-	CASSPRTTSAGYNEQFF	TGTGCCAGCTCACCACGGACAACTAGCGCCGGATACAATGAGCAGTTCTTC
14	TRBJ1-1	-	TRBV5-5	-	CASSLAAQGGRAFF	TGTGCCAGCAGCTTGGCCGCTCAGGGAGGGCGAGCTTTCTTT
11	TRBJ2-7	-	TRBV6-5	-	CASTGFYEQYF	TGTGCCAGCACGGGGTTCTACGAGCAGTACTTC
16	TRBJ2-3	TRBD2	TRBV7-2	-	CASSLLVLAGADTQYF	TGTGCCAGCAGCTTACTCGTGCTAGCGGGAGCAGATACGCAGTATTTT
13	TRBJ1-1	-	TRBV6-1	-	CATTPRGDIQAFF	TGTGCCACCACTCCAAGGGGGGACATTCAAGCTTTCTTT
17	TRBJ2-1	TRBD2	TRBV14	-	CASSQSLLAGVNNEQFF	TGTGCCAGCAGCCAATCCCTTTTAGCGGGAGTTAACAATGAGCAGTTCTTC
14	TRBJ1-2	-	TRBV10-3	-	CAISDRIANYGYTF	TGTGCCATCAGTGATCGGATTGCTAACTATGGCTACACCTTC
15	TRBJ2-1	TRBD2	TRBV5-5	-	CASSYVAGAYNEQFF	TGTGCCAGCAGCTACGTAGCGGGAGCTTACAATGAGCAGTTCTTC
15	TRBJ2-5	-	TRBV7-2	-	CASSLWWADQETQYF	TGTGCCAGCAGCTTGTGGTGGGCGGACCAAGAGACCCAGTACTTC
18	TRBJ2-2	TRBD2	TRBV4-1	-	CASSQWRTSGGNTGELFF	TGCGCCAGCAGCCAATGGAGGACTAGCGGGGGGAACACCGGGGAGCTGTTTTTT
17	TRBJ2-7	-	TRBV15	-	CATSRDKTSSSSYEQYF	TGTGCCACCAGCAGAGATAAAACTAGCTCGAGCTCCTACGAGCAGTACTTC
15	TRBJ2-7	TRBD1	TRBV5-1	-	CASSYTTGDIGEQYF	TGCGCCAGCAGCTACACGACAGGGGATATAGGAGAGCAGTACTTC
14	TRBJ2-5	-	TRBV11-2	-	CASSWTGLQETQYF	TGTGCCAGCAGCTGGACCGGGTTACAAGAGACCCAGTACTTC
12	TRBJ2-4	TRBD2	TRBV25-1	-	CASSAGTTVQYF	TGTGCCAGCAGTGCTGGGACTACGGTTCAGTACTTC
17	TRBJ2-7	TRBD2	TRBV11-3	-	CASSVLATSGRAYEQYF	TGTGCCAGCAGCGTGTTGGCGACTAGCGGGAGGGCGTACGAGCAGTACTTC
15	TRBJ2-5	-	TRBV7-6	-	CASSPQLLGLETQYF	TGTGCCAGCAGCCCTCAACTCCTTGGGCTAGAGACCCAGTACTTC
16	TRBJ2-5	TRBD2	TRBV19	-	CASSTIAGGIQETQYF	TGTGCCAGTAGTACCATAGCGGGAGGCATCCAAGAGACCCAGTACTTC
18	TRBJ2-1	-	TRBV11-2	-	CASSLVRQASRSYNEQFF	TGTGCCAGCAGCTTAGTTCGGCAGGCCAGTCGCTCCTACAATGAGCAGTTCTTC
13	TRBJ1-4	-	TRBV2	once	CASSVEVEEKLFF	TGTGCCAGCAGTGTAGAGGTGGAAGAAAAACTGTTTTTT
15	TRBJ2-1	TRBD1	TRBV6-1	-	CASSEGVDRSNEQFF	TGTGCCAGCAGTGAAGGGGTGGACAGGAGCAATGAGCAGTTCTTC
14	TRBJ1-1	-	TRBV7-6	-	CASSRGTVNTEAFF	TGTGCCAGCAGCCGGGGGACGGTGAACACTGAAGCTTTCTTT
15	TRBJ2-7	TRBD2	TRBV10-1	-	CASSEGRGSSYEQYF	TGCGCCAGCAGTGAAGGGCGGGGGAGCTCCTACGAGCAGTACTTC
16	TRBJ1-2	TRBD1	TRBV15	-	CATRQGQGTANYGYTF	TGTGCCACCCGACAAGGACAGGGAACCGCTAACTATGGCTACACCTTC
16	TRBJ2-3	TRBD2	TRBV7-9	-	CASSPETSGSTDTQYF	TGTGCCAGCAGCCCAGAGACTAGCGGAAGCACAGATACGCAGTATTTT
16	TRBJ2-7	-	TRBV23-1	-	CASSQSSALSSGEQYF	TGCGCCAGCAGTCAATCGAGCGCGCTATCCTCGGGCGAGCAGTACTTC
15	TRBJ1-1	TRBD1	TRBV6-5	-	CASRRPGTENTEAFF	TGTGCCAGCAGGCGTCCCGGGACAGAGAACACTGAAGCTTTCTTT
14	TRBJ1-1	TRBD1	TRBV19	-	CASRTTGWDTEAFF	TGTGCCAGTAGGACGACAGGGTGGGACACTGAAGCTTTCTTT
18	TRBJ2-2	TRBD2	TRBV15	-	CATSRAPGLQRGTGELFF	TGTGCCACCAGCAGGGCGCCGGGACTACAACGCGGCACCGGGGAGCTGTTTTTT
15	TRBJ2-7	-	TRBV6-5	-	CASSYLLGTGYEQYF	TGTGCCAGCAGTTACTTACTAGGGACCGGGTACGAGCAGTACTTC
14	TRBJ1-4	-	TRBV19	-	CASMGGSTNEKLFF	TGTGCCAGTATGGGCGGATCAACTAATGAAAAACTGTTTTTT
13	TRBJ1-4	-	TRBV29-1	-	CSVAGTDNEKLFF	TGCAGCGTCGCCGGGACGGATAATGAAAAACTGTTTTTT
16	TRBJ2-3	TRBD2	TRBV11-2	-	CASSSGLWTGGDTQYF	TGTGCCAGCAGCTCGGGACTTTGGACGGGAGGAGATACGCAGTATTTT
13	TRBJ1-2	TRBD1	TRBV14	-	CASSPGGVYGYTF	TGTGCCAGCAGCCCAGGGGGGGTCTATGGCTACACCTTC
15	TRBJ1-2	TRBD1	TRBV27	once	CASSSVGGDAYGYTF	TGTGCCAGCAGCTCAGTAGGGGGCGATGCCTATGGCTACACCTTC
14	TRBJ1-5	-	TRBV30	-	CAWSVGAGSKPQHF	TGTGCCTGGAGTGTAGGTGCAGGGTCAAAGCCCCAGCATTTT